These 21 T cell receptor beta chains were sequenced from one sample in a study of cytomegalovirus exposure and HLA in healthy donors. 60 Vbeta and 13 Jbeta primers were used in PCR. Libraries were prepared by immunoSEQ multiplex PCR; TCRdb keeps only in-frame clonotypes and omits some of them. This sample has some 150,000 clones, with 82% found just once. The sample comprised PBMCs. The receptors were sampled from a woman aged 50 to 65 in good health and CMV-seropositive.

The chain couples TRBV5-1 to TRBJ2-7, with 8 bases fitting TRBD1. Trimming cost V 0 bases and J 3 bases; bases outside gene matches: 5. The CDR3 spans 15 residues. Germline values: CDR1 SGHRS, CDR2 YFSETQ. CDR3 protein: CASSLVRGQDYEQYF. In DNA form, the CDR3 reads TGCGCCAGCAGCTTGGTGCGGGGACAGGACTACGAGCAGTACTTC.

This chain uses TRBV7-2 with TRBJ1-3; D perhaps matches TRBD1 (6 bases). The V gene lost 5 bases and the J gene lost 1 base, with 9 bases spanning the gap. The germline V gene encodes CDR1 SGHTA and CDR2 FQGNSA. This CDR3 region has 14 residues. DNA of the CDR3: TGTGCCAGCAGCGTAGGACAGTCTGGAAACACCATATATTTT. As protein: CASSVGQSGNTIYF.

The rearrangement uses TRBV6-5 and TRBJ2-7, with 9 bases aligning to TRBD1. This CDR3 is built from 13 residues. Germline V gene lookup returns CDR1 MNHEY and CDR2 SVGAGI. V was pared by 5 bases and J by 8 bases, with 7 bases of the junction left unmatched. The CDR3 DNA reads as TGTGCCAGCAGTGGGACAGGGTCTGGTAAGCAGTACTTC. Translation: CASSGTGSGKQYF.

The chain employs TRBV5-8 and TRBJ2-3, with TRBD2 identical over 10 bases. Germline CDR1 is SGHTS and CDR2 is YDEGEE. V shed 4 bases and J 8 bases; nucleotides not matched to a gene: 10. CDR3 length: 15 amino acids. The chain's CDR3 is CASSRGIAGGLTQYF. In DNA, the CDR3 is TGTGCCAGCAGCCGGGGGATAGCGGGGGGCCTTACGCAGTATTTT.

The rearrangement links TRBV6-1 to TRBJ2-3; 7 positions match TRBD2. The V gene's germline CDR1 is MNHNS and CDR2 SASEGT. Trimming removed 2 bases from V and 4 bases from J; junction bases left unmatched: 12. There are 17 residues in the CDR3. CDR3 residues: CASSERGGGVMADTQYF. CDR3 nucleotides: TGTGCCAGCAGTGAAAGGGGCGGGGGAGTAATGGCAGATACGCAGTATTTT.

V and J are TRBV11-2 and TRBJ1-1; TRBD1 matches at 9 bases. The V segment lost 2 bases and the J segment 1 base; nucleotides outside the gene matches: 5. Germline assignment: CDR1 SGHAT and CDR2 FQNNGV. The CDR3 is 16 residues long. CDR3 coding DNA: TGTGCCAGCAGCTTAAAACAGGGGGCACGGAACACTGAAGCTTTCTTT. It translates to CASSLKQGARNTEAFF.

The chain combines TRBV7-6 with TRBJ2-1, with a weak D call TRBD2 (5 bases). Trimming shortened V by 4 bases and J by 1 base, and 11 bases separated the two germline ends. The CDR3 runs 15 residues. In germline, CDR1 is SGHVS, CDR2 FNYEAQ. The CDR3 coding sequence is TGTGCCAGCAGCTCCAACCCGGGGTCCTACAATGAGCAGTTCTTC. It yields the protein CASSSNPGSYNEQFF.

This sequence joins TRBV7-2 and TRBJ2-7; 10 bases agree with TRBD1. The CDR3 is 16 amino acids. From germline, CDR1 is SGHTA and CDR2 FQGNSA. After removal of 2 bases from V and 5 bases from J, the junction contained 9 bases not matched to a gene. The CDR3 DNA is TGTGCCAGCAGCTTACGCCCGGGACAGGGGTACCACGAGCAGTACTTC. Amino acid sequence: CASSLRPGQGYHEQYF.

The gene calls are TRBV4-1 and TRBJ1-1; TRBD1 agrees at 7 bases. This CDR3 is built from 11 residues. In germline, CDR1 is MGHRA, CDR2 YSYEKL. J was trimmed by 14 bases and V by 10 bases; bases with no gene match: 13. The CDR3 coding sequence is TGCGCCACCACAGGGGCACGCGGCCCATTCTTT. Amino acid sequence: CATTGARGPFF.

A single count supports this clone. The genes are TRBV9 and TRBJ2-3; D gene unclear. The CDR3 is 13 amino acids. Germline CDR1 reads SGDLS; CDR2 reads YYNGEE. V was pared by 3 bases and J by 2 bases, with 7 bases between. CDR3 sequence: CASSGHYTDTQYF. The CDR3 DNA is TGTGCCAGCAGCGGGCACTACACAGATACGCAGTATTTT.

This clone is a singleton in its sample. The V gene is TRBV9, the J gene TRBJ2-2, with 7 nucleotides matching TRBD1. The junction had 10 bases not matched to a gene; V was cut back by 4 bases and J by 4 bases. Germline values: CDR1 SGDLS, CDR2 YYNGEE. The CDR3 has 16 residues. This chain's CDR3 is CASSNLRQGATGELFF. The CDR3, as DNA: TGTGCCAGCAGCAACCTACGACAGGGTGCCACCGGGGAGCTGTTTTTT.

V gene TRBV6-5 combines with J gene TRBJ1-3, with D perhaps matching TRBD1 (5 bases). The CDR3 spans 14 residues. V lost 6 bases and J lost 0, with 9 bases in between. Germline CDR1 reads MNHEY; CDR2 reads SVGAGI. Written as DNA, the CDR3 is TGTGCCAGCAGCCCAGGGATCTCTGGAAACACCATATATTTT. It specifies CASSPGISGNTIYF.

V is TRBV27 and J is TRBJ2-2; a possible D gene is TRBD1 (6 bases). The CDR3 consists of 17 residues. V shed 5 bases and J shed 3 bases, with 19 bases lying between them. The V gene's germline CDR1 is MNHEY and CDR2 SMNVEV (reference sequence). The CDR3 bases are TGTGCCAGCAGTGGGGGCAGGTTAGGGGTCTACACCGGGGAGCTGTTTTTT. Protein product: CASSGGRLGVYTGELFF.

The V call is TRBV21-1, the J call TRBJ2-7; the D call of TRBD2 is as the table states it, not checked on the DNA. TRBV21-1 is termed a pseudogene. The CDR3 loop spans 14 amino acids. DNA of the CDR3: TGTGCCAGCAGCCGGGACTTCTTATCAGGGGAGCAGTACTTC. This translates into CASSRDFLSGEQYF.

The rearrangement uses TRBV10-1 and TRBJ2-1; the match to TRBD1 covers 9 bases. Trimming removed 0 bases from V and 4 bases from J; junction bases left unmatched: 1. From germline, CDR1 is WNHNN and CDR2 SYGVQD (reference sequence). CDR3 length: 15 amino acids. CDR3 bases: TGCGCCAGCAGTGAGTCTGGGACAGGGTACAATGAGCAGTTCTTC. Its protein is CASSESGTGYNEQFF.

The V call is TRBV30, the J call TRBJ2-1; 9 bases are shared with TRBD2. Germline loops: CDR1 GTSNPN, CDR2 SVGIG (reference sequence). The J segment lost 5 bases and the V segment lost 4 bases, leaving 3 bases of the junction unmatched. The CDR3 covers 13 residues. For the CDR3, the DNA is TGTGCCTGGACTAGCGGGGCGGACAATGAGCAGTTCTTC. This translates into CAWTSGADNEQFF.

The V and J genes are TRBV18 and TRBJ2-3, with 8 bases lining up with TRBD1. CDR3 length: 16 residues. V dropped 1 base and J dropped 2; count of bases not matched to a gene: 5. Germline V CDR1 and CDR2: KGHSH, LQKENI. The CDR3 protein is CASSPRDRKYTDTQYF. The CDR3 DNA reads TGTGCCAGCTCACCACGGGACAGGAAATACACAGATACGCAGTATTTT.

The chain links TRBV10-1 to TRBJ1-2, with a weak D call TRBD1 (6 bases). This CDR3 spans 13 amino acids. V shed 1 base and J shed 3 bases, with 6 bases lying between them. Germline V gives CDR1 WNHNN, CDR2 SYGVQD (reference sequence). In DNA, the CDR3 is TGCGCCAGCAGTGAGTACAGGGACTATGGCTACACCTTC. Its protein is CASSEYRDYGYTF.

The CDR3 here is CASSLGGRDYGYTF. CDR3 sequence (DNA): TGTGCCAGCAGCTTAGGGGGGAGGGACTATGGCTACACCTTC. This chain joins TRBV7-2 and TRBJ1-2; D perhaps matches TRBD1 (5 bases). V lost 1 base and J lost 3, with 9 bases in between. Germline CDR1 reads SGHTA; CDR2 reads FQGNSA. The CDR3 has 14 residues.

The V gene is TRBV9, the J gene TRBJ2-1, with a weak D call TRBD2 (7 bases). Germline V gene lookup returns CDR1 SGDLS and CDR2 YYNGEE. V was shortened by 0 bases and J by 5 bases, with 12 bases between the two germline ends. There are 15 residues in the CDR3. The CDR3: CASSVGGGGHNEQFF. CDR3 bases: TGTGCCAGCAGCGTAGGAGGGGGGGGTCACAATGAGCAGTTCTTC.

This chain connects TRBV10-2 to TRBJ2-3; TRBD2 might be the D (5 bases). The germline V gene encodes CDR1 WSHSY and CDR2 SAAADI. This CDR3 comprises 17 residues. Trimming shortened V by 0 bases and J by 1 base, and 14 bases separated the two germline ends. The CDR3 nucleotides are TGCGCCAGCAGTGAGTCGAGGGAACCTGGGGGCACAGATACGCAGTATTTT. It yields the protein CASSESREPGGTDTQYF.